Each of the 22 T cell receptor beta chains below was sequenced from the same sample in a study of OX40 agonist ivuxolimab in advanced cancers. Receptor libraries were prepared by the immunoSEQ multiplex PCR assay. Imported from immuneACCESS, the table was reduced by TCRdb to in-frame sequences with V and J called. These copies leave out some clones; in studies compared against another copy, an unresolved V gene accounts for under half, and the cause of the remainder is not known. The sample includes approximately 41,000 clones, with around four fifths observed a single time. 2.5% to 3% of the sample is in the top ten clones. The specimen comprised CD4+ or CD8+ T cells sorted from blood, sampled in a trial of the OX40 agonist ivuxolimab. These receptors were obtained from an adult with an advanced solid tumor such as melanoma, head and neck, liver or kidney cancer.

This clone was counted a few times. CDR3 residues: CASSLGHSSGYTF. The CDR3 bases are TGTGCCAGCAGTTTAGGACACTCGAGTGGCTACACCTTC. The rearrangement uses TRBV28 and TRBJ1-2; the D gene is possibly TRBD1 (5 bases). This CDR3 has 13 residues. Germline V gene lookup returns CDR1 MDHEN and CDR2 SYDVKM. Trimming left V 2 bases short and J 7 bases short, with 11 bases between.

The V and J genes are TRBV2 and TRBJ2-3, with unresolved D. CDR3 length equals 12 residues. Germline CDR1 reads SNHLY; CDR2 reads FYNNEI. The V end lost 7 bases, the J end lost 6 bases, and 11 bases lay between the germline ends. The CDR3 region has the DNA TGTGCCAGCACCCCTGCTGGGGATACGCAGTATTTT. This gives the protein CASTPAGDTQYF. The full variable domain, completed using reference TRBV2 and TRBJ2-3, is EPEVTQTPSHQVTQMGQEVILRCVPISNHLYFYWYRQILGQKVEFLVSFYNNEISEKSEIFDDQFSVERPDGSNFTLKIRSTKLEDSAMYFCASTPAGDTQYFGPGTRLTVL.

This clone has just a few counts. The chain carries TRBV4-1 and TRBJ2-7, with unresolved D. V lost 1 base, J lost 6 bases, and 7 bases lay in between. Germline V CDR1 and CDR2: MGHRA, YSYEKL. This CDR3 has 12 amino acids. This CDR3 is CASSQGPTEQYF. The CDR3 DNA is TGCGCCAGCAGCCAAGGACCTACCGAGCAGTACTTC.

By proportion, this clone is medium-sized (0.01 to 0.1%). J is TRBJ1-5 and V is TRBV2, with unresolved D. V shed 0 bases and J shed 3 bases, with 6 bases lying between them. The CDR3 totals 14 residues. The germline gives CDR1 SNHLY, CDR2 FYNNEI. CDR3 in amino acids: CASSEASANQPQHF. Here the CDR3 DNA reads TGTGCCAGCAGTGAAGCTTCGGCCAATCAGCCCCAGCATTTT.

The chain links TRBV6-4 to TRBJ2-3; possibly TRBD2 for D (6 bases). The CDR3 contains 13 residues. V lost 2 bases to trimming and J lost 5 bases, with 8 bases between them. Germline CDR1 MRHNA, CDR2 SNTAGT. Here the CDR3 reads CASSDGGGDTQYF. CDR3 DNA sequence: TGTGCCAGCAGTGACGGGGGAGGAGATACGCAGTATTTT.

V and J are TRBV7-3 and TRBJ2-3; 16 bases map to TRBD2. Losses at the gene ends were 8 bases for V and 1 base for J; bases not matched to a gene: 3. Germline CDR1 SGHTA, CDR2 FQGTGA. CDR3 length equals 16 residues. Here the CDR3 DNA reads TGTGCCAGCGGGACTAGCGGGAGGGCCGGCACAGATACGCAGTATTTT. Its translation: CASGTSGRAGTDTQYF.

This clone appeared once. The chain recombines TRBV7-9 with TRBJ1-1; a weak D match, TRBD1 (5 bases). The CDR3 has 15 residues. With 1 base removed from V and 3 bases from J, the gap between germline ends came to 12 bases. Germline values: CDR1 SEHNR, CDR2 FQNEAQ (reference sequence). CDR3 DNA: TGTGCCAGCAGCTTAGAGGGGAAGGAGGACACTGAAGCTTTCTTT. Translated, it gives CASSLEGKEDTEAFF.

With regard to this clone: Other DNA sequences from this sample encode an identical CDR3 as well. This chain uses TRBV11-3 with TRBJ1-1; TRBD1 agrees at 7 bases. CDR3 length equals 13 residues. Per germline, CDR1 SGHNT and CDR2 YENEEA. Losses at the gene ends were 3 bases for V and 8 bases for J; bases not matched to a gene: 6. In DNA, the CDR3 is TGTGCCAGCAGCTTCCGACAGGGAGGGGAAGCTTTCTTT. It specifies CASSFRQGGEAFF. The full variable domain, in which reference TRBV11-3 and TRBJ1-1 provide the parts outside the CDR3, is EAGVVQSPRYKIIEKKQPVAFWCNPISGHNTLYWYLQNLGQGPELLIRYENEEAVDDSQLPKDRFSAERLKGVDSTLKIQPAELGDSAVYLCASSFRQGGEAFFGQGTRLTVV.

A word on this clone: This may be a read error: a much more frequent sequence differs by one nucleotide. This sample also contains other DNA sequences that code for the same CDR3. J is TRBJ2-7 and V is TRBV7-2; weak D call: TRBD1 (5 bases). This CDR3 contains 12 residues. V was clipped by 4 bases and J by 6 bases, with 10 bases between them. Per germline, CDR1 SGHTA and CDR2 FQGNSA. Written as DNA, the CDR3 is TGTGCCAGCAGCTCAGGAAGGGGCGAGCAGTACTTC. This sequence encodes CASSSGRGEQYF. Drawing the rest from reference TRBV7-2 and TRBJ2-7, the complete variable domain is GAGVSQSPSNKVTEKGKDVELRCDPISGHTALYWYRQSLGQGLEFLIYFQGNSAPDKSGLPSDRFSAERTGGSVSTLTIQRTQQEDSAVYLCASSSGRGEQYFGPGTRLTVT.

The chain joins TRBV29-1 to TRBJ1-4, with a possible D match to TRBD1 (5 bases). Germline V lookup: CDR1 SQVTM, CDR2 ANQGSEA. Trimming took off 0 bases at V and 7 bases at J, with 12 bases between the two ends. The CDR3 extends over 14 amino acids. CDR3 loop: CSVEEAVGGEKLFF. The CDR3 DNA follows: TGCAGCGTTGAAGAAGCAGTGGGGGGTGAAAAACTGTTTTTT. The whole variable domain, remainder taken from reference TRBV29-1 and TRBJ1-4, is SAVISQKPSRDICQRGTSLTIQCQVDSQVTMMFWYRQQPGQSLTLIATANQGSEATYESGFVIDKFPISRPNLTFSTLTVSNMSPEDSSIYLCSVEEAVGGEKLFFGSGTQLSVL.

The J gene is TRBJ1-1, the V gene TRBV30, with a possible D match to TRBD1 (5 bases). Between the trimmed V and J ends, which lost 3 bases and 6 bases, there was a span of 11 bases. CDR3 size: 12 residues. Per the germline V gene, CDR1 is GTSNPN and CDR2 is SVGIG (reference sequence). Written as DNA, the CDR3 is TGTGCCTGGAGCCCGGGGGTGGCTGAAGCTTTCTTT. This encodes CAWSPGVAEAFF.

The J gene is TRBJ1-2, the V gene TRBV5-1, with TRBD1 as a possible D gene (6 bases). Germline V lookup: CDR1 SGHRS, CDR2 YFSETQ. With 0 bases removed from V and 2 bases from J, the gap between germline ends came to 11 bases. CDR3 length: 15 amino acids. The CDR3 DNA reads as TGCGCCAGCAGCTTGGAAGGGGGTAGAAACTATGGCTACACCTTC. Translation: CASSLEGGRNYGYTF.

The chain carries TRBV27 and TRBJ1-4; D call uncertain. The CDR3 is 14 amino acids. V was pared by 7 bases and J by 0 bases, with 9 bases between. Germline CDR1 MNHEY, CDR2 SMNVEV (reference sequence). The CDR3 loop reads CASKYKPTNEKLFF. The CDR3 DNA follows: TGTGCCAGCAAATACAAGCCAACTAATGAAAAACTGTTTTTT.

The chain uses TRBV5-6 and TRBJ2-1; no reliable D call. The germline V gene encodes CDR1 SGHDT and CDR2 YYEEEE. Deletions cut 0 bases from V and 0 bases from J, with 7 bases between. This CDR3 contains 15 residues. CDR3 sequence (DNA): TGTGCCAGCAGCTTGGAGCCGAGCTCCTACAATGAGCAGTTCTTC. It encodes CASSLEPSSYNEQFF.

The chain recombines TRBV6-5 with TRBJ1-5, with 9 bases matching TRBD1. The CDR3 runs to 14 residues. CDR1 MNHEY and CDR2 SVGAGI come from the germline V gene. The ends lost 6 bases at V and 6 bases at J; junction bases unmatched: 6. The CDR3 reads CASSDRGKSQPQHF. CDR3 nucleotides: TGTGCCAGCAGCGACAGGGGGAAAAGTCAGCCCCAGCATTTT.

This clone was counted once. The rearrangement joins TRBV28 to TRBJ1-1; TRBD1 aligns across 8 bases. The CDR3 runs 15 residues. Per germline, CDR1 MDHEN and CDR2 SYDVKM. The ends lost 3 bases at V and 7 bases at J; junction bases unmatched: 10. The DNA for the CDR3 is TGTGCCAGCAGTTTTACGGGGGGACAGGCCAATGAAGCTTTCTTT. Its protein product is CASSFTGGQANEAFF.

The chain uses TRBV25-1 and TRBJ2-1; the D gene is possibly TRBD1 (6 bases). Trimming removed 10 bases at V and 1 base at J, with 11 bases between. CDR3 size: 13 residues. CDR1 and CDR2 from the germline V gene are MGHDK and SYGVNS. This CDR3 reads CAIGTPSYNEQFF. The CDR3 coding sequence is TGTGCCATCGGGACACCTTCCTACAATGAGCAGTTCTTC.

The chain uses TRBV28 and TRBJ2-5, with D possibly TRBD2 on 7 matching bases. Germline V lookup: CDR1 MDHEN, CDR2 SYDVKM. V lost 3 bases and J 4 bases, leaving 18 bases between the germline ends. CDR3 length: 16 amino acids. As DNA, the CDR3 is TGTGCCAGCAGTTTTAACAAGGGGGGGAGGCGAGAGACCCAGTACTTC. Its protein product is CASSFNKGGRRETQYF. The full variable domain, rest sourced from reference TRBV28 and TRBJ2-5, is DVKVTQSSRYLVKRTGEKVFLECVQDMDHENMFWYRQDPGLGLRLIYFSYDVKMKEKGDIPEGYSVSREKKERFSLILESASTNQTSMYLCASSFNKGGRRETQYFGPGTRLLVL.

This clone was observed a handful of times. The genes are TRBV7-8 and TRBJ2-1; TRBD2 aligns across 9 bases. The CDR3 is 16 amino acids. CDR1 is SGHVS, CDR2 FQNEAQ, per germline. Germline trimming cut 5 bases from V and 7 bases from J; bases unmatched to any gene: 12. Here the CDR3 DNA reads TGTGCCAGCAGCCCTGCGGGGCTAGCGGGATTAAATGAGCAGTTCTTC. This gives the protein CASSPAGLAGLNEQFF. Together with reference TRBV7-8 and TRBJ2-1, the CDR3 gives the full variable domain: GAGVSQSPRYKVAKRGQDVALRCDPISGHVSLFWYQQALGQGPEFLTYFQNEAQLDKSGLPSDRFFAERPEGSVSTLKIQRTQQEDSAVYLCASSPAGLAGLNEQFFGPGTRLTVL.

The chain links TRBV29-1 to TRBJ2-7, with no clear D. Trimming removed 4 bases at V and 0 bases at J, with 16 bases between. From germline, CDR1 is SQVTM and CDR2 ANQGSEA. This CDR3 has 15 amino acids. DNA of the CDR3: TGCAGCGTTGTAACGCCCAGAATAAGCTCCTACGAGCAGTACTTC. Protein: CSVVTPRISSYEQYF.

The chain has TRBV12-5 and TRBJ2-1; D might be TRBD2 (5 bases). The CDR3 extends over 13 amino acids. Germline V gene data show CDR1 as LGHNT and CDR2 as FRNRAP. V was trimmed by 8 bases and J by 6 bases, leaving 14 bases between them. CDR3 region: CASQTILSNEQFF. DNA of the CDR3: TGTGCTAGTCAGACTATCCTTTCCAATGAGCAGTTCTTC.

This chain connects TRBV4-1 to TRBJ1-1; no definite D call. With 1 base removed from V and 0 bases from J, the gap between germline ends came to 9 bases. The CDR3 consists of 15 residues. The germline V gene has CDR1 MGHRA and CDR2 YSYEKL. DNA for the CDR3: TGCGCCAGCAGCCAAGGGGCAACTATGAACACTGAAGCTTTCTTT. Amino acid sequence: CASSQGATMNTEAFF.